This TCR beta chain stems from a study of shared clonotypes between healthy human individuals. Regarding the study as a whole: A generally larger estimated richness was seen in naive subsets than in memory subsets. The generation probabilities recorded for non-shared clonotypes fell below those of clonotypes shared by all four donors.

For this clone: Its antigen is unknown.

Germline-derived CDR1 and CDR2 are SGDLS and YYNGEE. The CDR3 has 16 amino acids. Trimming removed 4 bases from V and 1 base from J, with 16 bases in between. TCRdb's copy holds only in-frame clones and misses some; the assay was immunoSEQ multiplex PCR. The table lists 2 million to 2.5 million clones, 85% to 95% of them singletons. The origin of this receptor is a man between 18 and 29 years old in good health. Some clones in this sample may be carry-over from other donors' samples. Sequencing was done on a sample of naive CD4+ T cells from PBMCs. As to subset: CD45RA+ positively selected. The chain recombines TRBV9 with TRBJ2-3, with D possibly matching TRBD2 (6 bases). CDR3 amino acids: CASSITRASGTDTQYF. For the CDR3, the DNA is TGTGCCAGCAGCATCACCCGGGCTAGCGGCACAGATACGCAGTATTTT.